In this sample, the clone carrying this TCR beta chain turned up many times. Germline DNA was extracted too, while blood RNA derived from unsorted whole blood. Trimming took off 6 bases at V and 5 bases at J, with 20 bases between the two ends. The CDR3 contains 15 residues. TCR beta cDNA was reverse-transcribed from about 0.45 ug of total RNA. The reaction used a constant-region primer and ProtoScript II reverse transcriptase. Three nested multiplex PCR rounds, a slightly modified ARM-PCR method, built the TCR beta libraries. Two initial PCR rounds of around 10 cycles each paired TRBV1-TRBV30 forward primers with a C-beta reverse primer. TCRdb reprocessed the multiplex PCR reads via MiXCR and lists one record per CDR3 protein. Altogether fewer than 400,000 distinct CDR3 sequences are present, more than 55% being singletons, with the ten largest covering about 15%. The data stem from a study of tumor-infiltrating lymphocytes in primary liver carcinoma.

This sequence joins TRBV12-3 or TRBV12-4 and TRBJ2-7; perhaps D is TRBD1 or TRBD2 (5 bases each). The sample was peripheral blood. This sequence originates from a young woman with primary liver carcinoma and hepatitis B virus infection. DNA of the CDR3: TGTGCCAGCAGCCCCCGACGGGGCGCTCGGGACGAGCAGTACTTC. It codes for CASSPRRGARDEQYF.